This T cell receptor beta chain came from a study of CD4 T cells in relation to SARS-CoV-2 and coronaviruses. Background on the study: PBMCs were cultured with antigen for nine to eleven days before TCR beta sequencing. Study findings and constraints: In roughly 60% of donors, memory CD4+ clonotypes crossrecognized SARS-CoV-2 and at least one common cold coronavirus spike.

Unexposed donor CD4+ T cells date from 2011-2018, before the COVID-19 pandemic. The cells were cultured for approximately ten days before CD4+ T cells were isolated. Unexposed-donor CD4+ T cells were probed with SARS-CoV-2 S/N and four cold-coronavirus spikes, cells permitting. Sequencing used immunoSEQ multiplex PCR; TCRdb keeps in-frame clones, though not all of them. Of about 15,000 clones detected, 82% appear once; the ten largest clones hold about 31%. Notes on this clone: Its antigen is not known.

The sequencing input was CD4+ T cells from PBMCs, cultured in vitro. This TCR was recovered from a human donor in good health.

CDR3 DNA: TGTGCCAGCAGCCAAGATTATGGGAAAGGACAGCCCCAGCATTTT. Its protein is CASSQDYGKGQPQHF. This sequence joins TRBV3-1 (or the pseudogene TRBV3-2) and TRBJ1-5; D is unresolved. The CDR3 extends over 15 amino acids. Trimming left V 0 bases short and J 7 bases short, with 13 bases between. The V gene's germline CDR1 is LGHDT and CDR2 YNNKEL (reference sequence).